These 16 T cell receptor beta chains share one sample of origin, sequenced in a study of blood T cell repertoires in COVID-19. Sequenced by immunoSEQ multiplex PCR; TCRdb stores in-frame clones only, minus some. The table has roughly 190,000 clones, 83% seen once. Sample: peripheral blood. These receptors came from a woman in her thirties or forties with acute or convalescent COVID-19.

The rearrangement joins TRBV3-1 (or the pseudogene TRBV3-2) to TRBJ2-2; TRBD2 aligns across 7 bases. The germline V gene has CDR1 LGHDT and CDR2 YNNKEL (reference sequence). This CDR3 comprises 16 residues. The trim removed 1 base at V and 7 bases at J, leaving 9 bases unmatched. CDR3 loop: CASSQGGSINGGELFF. The CDR3 DNA follows: TGTGCCAGCAGCCAAGGCGGGAGTATCAATGGCGGGGAGCTGTTTTTT.

The genes are TRBV27 and TRBJ1-4; TRBD1 matches 8 bases. The trim removed 6 bases at V and 3 bases at J, leaving 6 bases unmatched. The germline V gene has CDR1 MNHEY and CDR2 SMNVEV (reference sequence). CDR3 length: 15 amino acids. For the CDR3, the DNA is TGTGCCAGCAGGTTACAGGGGGGAGCTAATGAAAAACTGTTTTTT. This gives the protein CASRLQGGANEKLFF.

This clone was observed a single time. CDR3 nucleotides: TGTGCCAGCAGCTTGGGCGGGAACCCCTACGAGCAGTACTTC. Translation: CASSLGGNPYEQYF. V usage is TRBV7-9 and J usage is TRBJ2-7; the D gene is possibly TRBD2 (6 bases). The CDR3 is 14 residues long. The germline V and J ends were trimmed by 3 bases and 2 bases, with 11 bases remaining between them. Germline loops: CDR1 SEHNR, CDR2 FQNEAQ (reference sequence).

This chain joins TRBV30 and TRBJ1-1, with a weak D call TRBD1 (5 bases). V was pared by 2 bases and J by 8 bases, with 12 bases between. CDR1 GTSNPN and CDR2 SVGIG come from the germline V gene (reference sequence). This CDR3 comprises 12 residues. CDR3 nucleotide sequence: TGTGCCTGGAGTTTCGGACAAACGGAAGCTTTCTTT. It specifies CAWSFGQTEAFF.

V and J are TRBV27 and TRBJ1-1; D possibly corresponds to TRBD1 (5 bases). The V gene's germline CDR1 is MNHEY and CDR2 SMNVEV (reference sequence). The V gene lost 10 bases and the J gene lost 1 base, with 16 bases spanning the gap. The CDR3 runs 14 residues. The CDR3 is CATRGVMWNTEAFF. The CDR3, as DNA: TGTGCCACCCGGGGGGTCATGTGGAACACTGAAGCTTTCTTT.

This chain connects TRBV5-1 to TRBJ2-3; TRBD2 matches at 7 bases. Trimming cost V 4 bases and J 1 base; bases outside gene matches: 3. Germline assignment: CDR1 SGHRS and CDR2 YFSETQ. This CDR3 contains 14 residues. The CDR3 region is CASSGGGGTDTQYF. The CDR3 coding sequence is TGCGCCAGCAGCGGGGGAGGGGGCACAGATACGCAGTATTTT. Using reference TRBV5-1 and TRBJ2-3 for the parts outside the CDR3, the full variable domain is KAGVTQTPRYLIKTRGQQVTLSCSPISGHRSVSWYQQTPGQGLQFLFEYFSETQRNKGNFPGRFSGRQFSNSRSEMNVSTLELGDSALYLCASSGGGGTDTQYFGPGTRLTVL.

The chain has TRBV13 and TRBJ1-5, with D possibly matching TRBD1 (5 bases). V was clipped by 6 bases and J by 4 bases, with 13 bases between them. Germline V gene data show CDR1 as PRHDT and CDR2 as FYEKMQ (reference sequence). This CDR3 comprises 14 residues. The CDR3 nucleotides read TGTGCCAGCAGTTACCAGGGTTGGAATCAGCCCCAGCATTTT. Protein: CASSYQGWNQPQHF. Full variable domain (missing parts from reference TRBV13 and TRBJ1-5): AAGVIQSPRHLIKEKRETATLKCYPIPRHDTVYWYQQGPGQDPQFLISFYEKMQSDKGSIPDRFSAQQFSDYHSELNMSSLELGDSALYFCASSYQGWNQPQHFGDGTRLSIL.

The V and J genes are TRBV4-1 and TRBJ1-2, with D hard to call. Germline lookup yields CDR1 MGHRA and CDR2 YSYEKL. V lost 1 base and J 8 bases, leaving 17 bases between the germline ends. The length of the CDR3 is 15 residues. CDR3 amino acids: CASSQAGLPSPGYTF. DNA for the CDR3: TGCGCCAGCAGCCAAGCTGGGCTCCCCTCACCCGGCTACACCTTC.

This chain connects TRBV10-2 to TRBJ2-5; TRBD2 matches at 9 bases. Unmatched junction bases numbered 5, after V lost 7 bases and J lost 5 bases. Germline values: CDR1 WSHSY, CDR2 SAAADI. This CDR3 comprises 13 residues. CDR3 sequence: CASNLAGRETQYF. The CDR3 nucleotides read TGCGCCAGCAATCTAGCGGGACGGGAGACCCAGTACTTC.

The chain combines TRBV24-1 with TRBJ1-5, with D possibly matching TRBD1 (6 bases). Trimming left V 5 bases short and J 7 bases short, with 17 bases between. Germline CDR1 is KGHDR and CDR2 is SFDVKD. The CDR3 consists of 15 residues. CDR3 DNA sequence: TGTGCCACCAGTGCCGGCGGGGGCCTGGGACAGCCCCAGCATTTT. Protein: CATSAGGGLGQPQHF.

The gene calls are TRBV28 and TRBJ2-7; TRBD2 aligns across 8 bases. This CDR3 has 14 amino acids. Germline trimming cut 6 bases from V and 3 bases from J; bases unmatched to any gene: 7. Per germline, CDR1 MDHEN and CDR2 SYDVKM. CDR3 sequence: CASSRGGGGYEQYF. The CDR3 DNA is TGTGCCAGCAGCCGGGGGGGAGGTGGCTACGAGCAGTACTTC. The variable domain in full, with the rest retrieved from reference TRBV28 and TRBJ2-7, is DVKVTQSSRYLVKRTGEKVFLECVQDMDHENMFWYRQDPGLGLRLIYFSYDVKMKEKGDIPEGYSVSREKKERFSLILESASTNQTSMYLCASSRGGGGYEQYFGPGTRLTVT.

The CDR3 DNA reads TGCGCCAGCAGCCTGGACGGGGGAGGCTACACCTTC. Translation: CASSLDGGGYTF. V is TRBV5-1 and J is TRBJ1-2; possibly TRBD1 for D (5 bases). With 4 bases removed from V and 8 bases from J, the gap between germline ends came to 12 bases. The length of the CDR3 is 12 residues. Germline V lookup: CDR1 SGHRS, CDR2 YFSETQ.

The V and J genes are TRBV7-9 and TRBJ2-6; TRBD2 is a possible D gene (6 bases). V was pared by 2 bases and J by 0 bases, with 17 bases between. Germline V gives CDR1 SEHNR, CDR2 FQNEAQ (reference sequence). The CDR3 runs to 19 residues. CDR3 in DNA: TGTGCCAGCAGCTTACCGGGACCCTTAGCGGCCTCTGGGGCCAACGTCCTGACTTTC. Translated, it gives CASSLPGPLAASGANVLTF.

In this sample, this clone turned up many times. The chain combines TRBV4-2 with TRBJ2-1; TRBD2 agrees at 8 bases. The germline gives CDR1 LGHNA, CDR2 YNFKEQ. V lost 1 base and J lost 0; bases outside the gene matches: 5. The CDR3 has 17 residues. Here the CDR3 DNA reads TGTGCCAGCAGCCAAGTGGGACTAGTCTCCTCCTACAATGAGCAGTTCTTC. Translating gives CASSQVGLVSSYNEQFF.

This chain connects TRBV19 to TRBJ1-1, with 8 positions matching TRBD1. The ends lost 3 bases at V and 1 base at J; junction bases unmatched: 10. The CDR3 covers 17 residues. The germline V gene has CDR1 LNHDA and CDR2 SQIVND (reference sequence). CDR3 region: CASSIVVRTGGNTEAFF. Written as DNA, the CDR3 is TGTGCCAGTAGTATCGTTGTTCGTACAGGGGGGAACACTGAAGCTTTCTTT.

There are a few counts of this clone. Other DNA sequences in this sample translate to the same CDR3. This chain links TRBV28 with TRBJ1-5; D not certain. The CDR3 is 12 residues long. The V end lost 7 bases, the J end lost 2 bases, and 6 bases lay between the germline ends. The V gene's germline CDR1 is MDHEN and CDR2 SYDVKM. Here the CDR3 DNA reads TGTGCCAGCACCACAGGCAATCAGCCCCAGCATTTT. It translates to CASTTGNQPQHF.